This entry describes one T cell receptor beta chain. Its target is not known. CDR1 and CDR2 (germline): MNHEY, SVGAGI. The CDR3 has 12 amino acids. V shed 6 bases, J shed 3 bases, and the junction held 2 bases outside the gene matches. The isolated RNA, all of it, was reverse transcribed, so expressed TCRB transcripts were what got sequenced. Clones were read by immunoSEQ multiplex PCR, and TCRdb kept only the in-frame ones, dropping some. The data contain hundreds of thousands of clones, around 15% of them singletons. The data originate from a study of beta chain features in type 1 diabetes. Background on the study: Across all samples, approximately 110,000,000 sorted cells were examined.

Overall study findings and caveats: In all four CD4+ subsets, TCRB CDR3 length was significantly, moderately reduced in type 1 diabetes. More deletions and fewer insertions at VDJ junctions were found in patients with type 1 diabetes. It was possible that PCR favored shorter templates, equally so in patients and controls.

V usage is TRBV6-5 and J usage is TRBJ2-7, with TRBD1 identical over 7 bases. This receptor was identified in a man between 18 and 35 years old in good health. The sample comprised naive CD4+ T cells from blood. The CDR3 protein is CASRDRNYEQYF. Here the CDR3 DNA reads TGTGCCAGCAGGGACAGGAACTACGAGCAGTACTTC.